This TCR beta chain was sequenced during a study of blood T cell repertoires in COVID-19. Between the trimmed V and J ends, which lost 5 bases and 5 bases, there was a span of 16 bases. The CDR3 extends over 14 amino acids. CDR1 and CDR2 (germline): MGHDK, SYGVNS. Libraries were prepared by immunoSEQ multiplex PCR; TCRdb keeps only in-frame clonotypes and omits some of them. The data hold around 200,000 clones, with roughly 80% observed a single time. The sequenced sample was peripheral blood. The chain couples TRBV25-1 to TRBJ2-7, with D possibly matching TRBD2 (5 bases). The clonotype was recovered from an elderly woman with acute or convalescent COVID-19. The CDR3 sequence is CASSHQAFGDEQYF. The CDR3 region has the DNA TGTGCCAGCAGTCATCAGGCGTTCGGGGACGAGCAGTACTTC.